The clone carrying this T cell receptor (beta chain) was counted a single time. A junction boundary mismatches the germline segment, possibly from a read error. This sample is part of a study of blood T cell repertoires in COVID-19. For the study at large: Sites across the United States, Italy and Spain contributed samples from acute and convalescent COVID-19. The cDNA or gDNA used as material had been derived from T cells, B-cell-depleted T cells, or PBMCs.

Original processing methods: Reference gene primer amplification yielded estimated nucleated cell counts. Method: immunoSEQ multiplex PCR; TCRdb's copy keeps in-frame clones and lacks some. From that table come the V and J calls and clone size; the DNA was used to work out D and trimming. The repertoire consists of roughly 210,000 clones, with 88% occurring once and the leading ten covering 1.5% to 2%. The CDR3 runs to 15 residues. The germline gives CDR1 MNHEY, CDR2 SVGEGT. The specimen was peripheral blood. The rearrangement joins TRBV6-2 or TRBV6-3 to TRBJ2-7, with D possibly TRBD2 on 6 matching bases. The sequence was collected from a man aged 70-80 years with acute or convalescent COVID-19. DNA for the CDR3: TGTGCCAGCAGGTACTCCGGGGGACCGCCATACGAGCAGTACTTC. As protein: CASRYSGGPPYEQYF.